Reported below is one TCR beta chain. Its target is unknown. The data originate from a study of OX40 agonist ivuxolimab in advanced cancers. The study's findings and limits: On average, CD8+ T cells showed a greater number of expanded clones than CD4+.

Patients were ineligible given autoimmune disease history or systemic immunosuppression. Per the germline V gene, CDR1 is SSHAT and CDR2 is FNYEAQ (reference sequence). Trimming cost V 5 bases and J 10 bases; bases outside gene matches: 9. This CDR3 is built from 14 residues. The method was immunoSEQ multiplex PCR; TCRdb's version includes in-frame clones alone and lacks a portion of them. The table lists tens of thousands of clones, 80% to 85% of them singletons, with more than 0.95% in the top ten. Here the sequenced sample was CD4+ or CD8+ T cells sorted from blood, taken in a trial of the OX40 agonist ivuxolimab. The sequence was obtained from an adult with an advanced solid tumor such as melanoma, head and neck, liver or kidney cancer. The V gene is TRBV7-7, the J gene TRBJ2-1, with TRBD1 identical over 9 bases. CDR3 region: CASSLRTGAGEQFF. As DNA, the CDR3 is TGTGCCAGCAGCCTACGGACAGGGGCAGGGGAGCAGTTCTTC. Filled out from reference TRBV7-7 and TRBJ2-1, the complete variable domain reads GAGVSQSPRYKVTKRGQDVTLRCDPISSHATLYWYQQALGQGPEFLTYFNYEAQPDKSGLPSDRFSAERPEGSISTLTIQRTEQRDSAMYRCASSLRTGAGEQFFGPGTRLTVL.